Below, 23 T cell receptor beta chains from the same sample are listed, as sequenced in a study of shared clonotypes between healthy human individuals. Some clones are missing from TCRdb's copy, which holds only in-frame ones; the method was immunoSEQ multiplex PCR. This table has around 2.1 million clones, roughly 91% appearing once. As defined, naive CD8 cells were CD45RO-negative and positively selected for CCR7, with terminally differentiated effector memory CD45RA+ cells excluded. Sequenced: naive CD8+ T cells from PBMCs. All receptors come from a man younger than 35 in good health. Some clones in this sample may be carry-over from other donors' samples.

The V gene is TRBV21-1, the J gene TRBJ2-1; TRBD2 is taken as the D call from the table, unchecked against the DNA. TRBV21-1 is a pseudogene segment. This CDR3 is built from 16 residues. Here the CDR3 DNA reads TGTGCCAGCAGCTTACAGAGCGGGAGAACGAATAATGAGCAGTTCTTC. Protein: CASSLQSGRTNNEQFF.

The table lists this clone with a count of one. Here the CDR3 DNA reads TGTGCCAGCAGCTTGAACCAGGGGAAACTATACGAGCAGTACTTC. Residues: CASSLNQGKLYEQYF. The chain combines TRBV7-6 with TRBJ2-7; the D gene is possibly TRBD1 (6 bases). This CDR3 has 15 amino acids. Germline CDR1 SGHVS, CDR2 FNYEAQ. Deletions cut 3 bases from V and 4 bases from J, with 16 bases between.

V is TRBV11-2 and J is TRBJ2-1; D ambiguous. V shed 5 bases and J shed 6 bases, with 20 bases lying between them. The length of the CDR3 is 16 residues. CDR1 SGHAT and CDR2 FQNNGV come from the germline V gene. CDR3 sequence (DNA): TGTGCCAGCAGCCCACGCCTCAGTCAAAAGGGCAATGAGCAGTTCTTC. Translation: CASSPRLSQKGNEQFF.

The CDR3 DNA sequence: TGTGCCAGCAGCCCCGCCGGGACTAGCGGGATGTCTGGTCAAGAGACCCAGTACTTC. As protein: CASSPAGTSGMSGQETQYF. The V call is TRBV27, the J call TRBJ2-5; TRBD2 matches 13 bases. The length of the CDR3 is 19 residues. The V and J ends lost 6 bases and 2 bases, in that order; junction bases with no gene match: 15. Germline-derived CDR1 and CDR2 are MNHEY and SMNVEV (reference sequence).

DNA of the CDR3: TGTTCCTCAACCGGGGACTACACCGGGGAGCTGTTTTTT. It specifies CSSTGDYTGELFF. The gene calls are TRBV18 and TRBJ2-2, with D perhaps TRBD2 (6 bases). This CDR3 has 13 residues. The germline gives CDR1 KGHSH, CDR2 LQKENI.

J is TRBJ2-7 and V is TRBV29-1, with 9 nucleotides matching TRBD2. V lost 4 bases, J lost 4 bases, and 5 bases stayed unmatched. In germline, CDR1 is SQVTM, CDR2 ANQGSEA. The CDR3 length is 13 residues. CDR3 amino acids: CSVGLAGWYEQYF. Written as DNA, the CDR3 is TGCAGCGTTGGGCTAGCGGGATGGTACGAGCAGTACTTC.

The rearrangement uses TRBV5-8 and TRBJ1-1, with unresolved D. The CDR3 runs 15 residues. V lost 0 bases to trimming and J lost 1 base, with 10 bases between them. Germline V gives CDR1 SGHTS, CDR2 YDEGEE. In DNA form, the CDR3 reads TGTGCCAGCAGCTTGGCCGGTTGGGGGAACACTGAAGCTTTCTTT. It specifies CASSLAGWGNTEAFF.

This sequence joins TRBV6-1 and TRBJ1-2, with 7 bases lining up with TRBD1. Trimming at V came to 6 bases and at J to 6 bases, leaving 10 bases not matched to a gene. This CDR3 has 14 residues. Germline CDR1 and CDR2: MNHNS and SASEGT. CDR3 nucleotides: TGTGCCAGCAGGCGGACAGGAACACCTAATGGCTACACCTTC. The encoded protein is CASRRTGTPNGYTF.

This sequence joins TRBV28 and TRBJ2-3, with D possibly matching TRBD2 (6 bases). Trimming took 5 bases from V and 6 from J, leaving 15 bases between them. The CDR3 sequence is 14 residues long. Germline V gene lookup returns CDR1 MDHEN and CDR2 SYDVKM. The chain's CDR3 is CASSPSGFPDTQYF. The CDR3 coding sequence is TGTGCCAGCAGTCCCAGCGGGTTCCCCGATACGCAGTATTTT. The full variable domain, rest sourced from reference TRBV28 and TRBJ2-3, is DVKVTQSSRYLVKRTGEKVFLECVQDMDHENMFWYRQDPGLGLRLIYFSYDVKMKEKGDIPEGYSVSREKKERFSLILESASTNQTSMYLCASSPSGFPDTQYFGPGTRLTVL.

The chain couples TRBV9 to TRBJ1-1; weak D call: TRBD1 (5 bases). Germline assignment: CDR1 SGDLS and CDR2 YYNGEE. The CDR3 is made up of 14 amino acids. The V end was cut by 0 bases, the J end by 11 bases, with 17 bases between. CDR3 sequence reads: CASSVVRGTTGAFF. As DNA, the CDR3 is TGTGCCAGCAGCGTAGTAAGAGGGACCACGGGGGCTTTCTTT.

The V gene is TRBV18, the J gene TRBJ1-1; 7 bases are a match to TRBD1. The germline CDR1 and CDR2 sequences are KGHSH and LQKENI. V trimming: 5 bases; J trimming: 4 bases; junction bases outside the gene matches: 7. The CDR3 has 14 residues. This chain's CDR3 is CASSYTGVVTEAFF. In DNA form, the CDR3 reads TGTGCCAGCTCATATACAGGGGTGGTCACTGAAGCTTTCTTT.

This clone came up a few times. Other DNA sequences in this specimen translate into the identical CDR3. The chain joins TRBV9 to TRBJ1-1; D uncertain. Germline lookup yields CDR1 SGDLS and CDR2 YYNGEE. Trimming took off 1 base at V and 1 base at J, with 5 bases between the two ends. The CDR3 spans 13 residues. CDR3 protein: CASSVSGNTEAFF. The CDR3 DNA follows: TGTGCCAGCAGCGTATCAGGGAACACTGAAGCTTTCTTT.

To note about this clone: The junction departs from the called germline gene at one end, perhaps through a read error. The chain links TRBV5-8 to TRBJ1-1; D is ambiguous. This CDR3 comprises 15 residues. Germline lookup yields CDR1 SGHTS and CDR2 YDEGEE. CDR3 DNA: TGCGCCAGCAGCCAAGAACGGGCACAGAACACTGAAGCTTTCTTT. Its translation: CASSQERAQNTEAFF.

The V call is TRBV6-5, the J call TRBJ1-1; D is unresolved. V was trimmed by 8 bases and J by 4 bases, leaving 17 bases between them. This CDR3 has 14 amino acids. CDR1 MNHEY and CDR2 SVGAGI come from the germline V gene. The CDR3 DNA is TGTGCCAGCCAAAGCGGGCCATCGGGCACTGAAGCTTTCTTT. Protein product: CASQSGPSGTEAFF.

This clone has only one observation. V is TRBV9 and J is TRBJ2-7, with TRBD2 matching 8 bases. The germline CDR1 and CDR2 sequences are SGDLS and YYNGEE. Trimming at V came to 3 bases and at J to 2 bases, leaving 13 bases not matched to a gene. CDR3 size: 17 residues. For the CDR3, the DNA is TGTGCCAGCAGCGCTCATTCGGGAGGGAGGTCAACCTACGAGCAGTACTTC. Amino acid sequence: CASSAHSGGRSTYEQYF.

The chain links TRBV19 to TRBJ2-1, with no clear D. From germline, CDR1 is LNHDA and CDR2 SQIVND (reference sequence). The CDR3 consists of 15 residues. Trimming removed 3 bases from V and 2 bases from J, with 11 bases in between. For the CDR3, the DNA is TGTGCCAGTAGTATGGGTGTGGCCACCTACAATGAGCAGTTCTTC. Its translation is CASSMGVATYNEQFF.

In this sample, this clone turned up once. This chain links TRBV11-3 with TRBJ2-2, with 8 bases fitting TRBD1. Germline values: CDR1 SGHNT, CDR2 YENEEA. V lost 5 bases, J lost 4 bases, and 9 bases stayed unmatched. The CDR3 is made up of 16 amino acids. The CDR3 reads CASSPRRGPGTGELFF. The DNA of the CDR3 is TGTGCCAGCAGCCCCCGCAGGGGGCCAGGCACCGGGGAGCTGTTTTTT.

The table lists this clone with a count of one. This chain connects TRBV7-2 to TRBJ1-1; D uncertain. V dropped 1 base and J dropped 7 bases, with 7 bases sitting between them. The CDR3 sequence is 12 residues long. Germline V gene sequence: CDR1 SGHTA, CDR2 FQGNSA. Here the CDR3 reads CASSLVSYEAFF. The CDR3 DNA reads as TGTGCCAGCAGCTTAGTTTCGTATGAAGCTTTCTTT.

The CDR3 loop reads CASSLVEVEGRETQYF. CDR3 DNA: TGTGCCAGCAGCTTAGTCGAGGTAGAGGGCCGGGAGACCCAGTACTTC. The chain is built from TRBV7-9 and TRBJ2-5, with D possibly matching TRBD2 (5 bases). Germline V lookup: CDR1 SEHNR, CDR2 FQNEAQ (reference sequence). The CDR3 covers 16 residues. V was clipped by 1 base and J by 5 bases, with 17 bases between them.

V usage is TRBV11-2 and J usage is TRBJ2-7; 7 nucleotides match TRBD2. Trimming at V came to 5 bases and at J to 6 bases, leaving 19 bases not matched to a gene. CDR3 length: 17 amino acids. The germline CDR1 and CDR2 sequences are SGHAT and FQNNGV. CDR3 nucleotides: TGTGCCAGCAGCCCCCCCGTGATAGCAGCGGGCGGGAGCGAGCAGTACTTC. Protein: CASSPPVIAAGGSEQYF.

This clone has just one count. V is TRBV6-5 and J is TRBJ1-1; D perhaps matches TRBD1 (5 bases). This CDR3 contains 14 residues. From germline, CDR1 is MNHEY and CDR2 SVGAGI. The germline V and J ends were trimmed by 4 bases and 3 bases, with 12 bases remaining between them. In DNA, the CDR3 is TGTGCCAGCAGTTTCCGAGGGACTTACACTGAAGCTTTCTTT. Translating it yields CASSFRGTYTEAFF.

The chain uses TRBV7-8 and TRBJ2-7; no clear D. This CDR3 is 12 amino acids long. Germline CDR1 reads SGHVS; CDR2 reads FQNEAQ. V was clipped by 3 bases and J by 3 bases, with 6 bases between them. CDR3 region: CASSFRGYEQYF. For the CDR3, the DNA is TGTGCCAGCAGCTTCAGAGGCTACGAGCAGTACTTC.

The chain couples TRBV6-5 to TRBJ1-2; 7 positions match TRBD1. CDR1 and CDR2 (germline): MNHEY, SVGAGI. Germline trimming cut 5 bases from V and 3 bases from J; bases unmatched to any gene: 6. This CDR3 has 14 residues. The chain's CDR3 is CASSPGTDHYGYTF. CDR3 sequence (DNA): TGTGCCAGCAGTCCCGGGACAGACCACTATGGCTACACCTTC.